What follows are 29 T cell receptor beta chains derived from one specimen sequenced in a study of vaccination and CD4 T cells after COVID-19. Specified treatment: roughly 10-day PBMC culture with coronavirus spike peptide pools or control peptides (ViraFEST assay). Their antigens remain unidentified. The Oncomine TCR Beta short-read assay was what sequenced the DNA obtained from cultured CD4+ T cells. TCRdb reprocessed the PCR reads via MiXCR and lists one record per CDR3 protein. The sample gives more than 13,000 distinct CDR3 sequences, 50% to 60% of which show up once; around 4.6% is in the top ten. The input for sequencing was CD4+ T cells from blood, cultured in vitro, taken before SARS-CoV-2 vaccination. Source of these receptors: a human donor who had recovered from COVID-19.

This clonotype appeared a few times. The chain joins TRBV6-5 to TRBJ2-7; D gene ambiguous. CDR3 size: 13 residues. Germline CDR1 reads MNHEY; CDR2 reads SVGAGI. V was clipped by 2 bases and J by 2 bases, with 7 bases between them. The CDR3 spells CASSYIGPYEQYF. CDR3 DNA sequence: TGTGCCAGCAGTTACATAGGCCCCTACGAGCAGTACTTC.

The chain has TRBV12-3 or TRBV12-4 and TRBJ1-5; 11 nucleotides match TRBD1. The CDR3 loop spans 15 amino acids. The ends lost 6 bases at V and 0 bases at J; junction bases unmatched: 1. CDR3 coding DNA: TGTGCCAGCAGGGGACAGGGGGATAGCAATCAGCCCCAGCATTTT. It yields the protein CASRGQGDSNQPQHF.

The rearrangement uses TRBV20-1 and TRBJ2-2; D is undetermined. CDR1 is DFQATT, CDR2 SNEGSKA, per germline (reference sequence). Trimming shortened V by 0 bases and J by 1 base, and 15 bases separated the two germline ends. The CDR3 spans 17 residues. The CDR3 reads CSARDQESPLNTGELFF. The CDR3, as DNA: TGCAGTGCTAGAGATCAGGAATCGCCCCTGAACACCGGGGAGCTGTTTTTT.

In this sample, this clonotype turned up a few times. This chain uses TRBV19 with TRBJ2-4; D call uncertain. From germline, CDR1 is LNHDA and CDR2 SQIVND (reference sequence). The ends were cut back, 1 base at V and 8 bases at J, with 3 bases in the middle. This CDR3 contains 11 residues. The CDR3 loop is CASSIGDIQYF. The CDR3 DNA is TGTGCCAGTAGTATAGGTGACATTCAGTACTTC.

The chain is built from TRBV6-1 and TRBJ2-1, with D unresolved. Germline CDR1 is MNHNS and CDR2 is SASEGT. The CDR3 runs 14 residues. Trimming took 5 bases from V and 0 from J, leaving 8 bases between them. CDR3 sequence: CASSNGPSYNEQFF. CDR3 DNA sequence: TGTGCCAGCAGTAACGGGCCCTCCTACAATGAGCAGTTCTTC.

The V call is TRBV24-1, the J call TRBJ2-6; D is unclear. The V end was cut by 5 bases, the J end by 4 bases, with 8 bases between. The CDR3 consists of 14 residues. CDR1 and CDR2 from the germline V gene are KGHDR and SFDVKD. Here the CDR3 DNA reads TGTGCCACCAGTGTGGGGTCGGGGGCCAACGTCCTGACTTTC. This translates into CATSVGSGANVLTF.

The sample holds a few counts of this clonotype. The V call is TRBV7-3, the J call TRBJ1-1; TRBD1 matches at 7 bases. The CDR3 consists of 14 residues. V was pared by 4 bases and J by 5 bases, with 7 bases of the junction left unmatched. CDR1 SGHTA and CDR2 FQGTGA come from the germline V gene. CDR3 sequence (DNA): TGTGCCAGCAGCTCCCCCGACAGGGAGACTGAAGCTTTCTTT. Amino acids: CASSSPDRETEAFF. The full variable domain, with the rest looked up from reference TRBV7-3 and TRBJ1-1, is GAGVSQTPSNKVTEKGKYVELRCDPISGHTALYWYRQSLGQGPEFLIYFQGTGAADDSGLPNDRFFAVRPEGSVSTLKIQRTERGDSAVYLCASSSPDRETEAFFGQGTRLTVV.

The CDR3 DNA sequence: TGTGCCAGCAGCTTAATCGGGACAGCTCAGGTTGAGACCCAGTACTTC. This translates into CASSLIGTAQVETQYF. The chain recombines TRBV7-9 with TRBJ2-5, with 7 bases identical to TRBD1. CDR1 is SEHNR, CDR2 FQNEAQ, per germline (reference sequence). V lost 2 bases to trimming and J lost 5 bases; unmatched junction nucleotides: 11. CDR3 length: 16 residues.

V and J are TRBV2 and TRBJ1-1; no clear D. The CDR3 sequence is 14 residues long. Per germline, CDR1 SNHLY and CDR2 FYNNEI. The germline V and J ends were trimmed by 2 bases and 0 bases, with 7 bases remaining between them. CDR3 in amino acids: CASSEFRLNTEAFF. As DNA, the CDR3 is TGTGCCAGCAGTGAATTCAGATTGAACACTGAAGCTTTCTTT.

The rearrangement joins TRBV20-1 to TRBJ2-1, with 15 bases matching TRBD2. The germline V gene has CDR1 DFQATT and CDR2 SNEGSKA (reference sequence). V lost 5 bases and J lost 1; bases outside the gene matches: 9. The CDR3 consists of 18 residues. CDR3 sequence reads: CSADTPGLAGGSYNEQFF. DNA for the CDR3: TGCAGTGCTGATACCCCGGGACTAGCGGGGGGATCCTACAATGAGCAGTTCTTC.

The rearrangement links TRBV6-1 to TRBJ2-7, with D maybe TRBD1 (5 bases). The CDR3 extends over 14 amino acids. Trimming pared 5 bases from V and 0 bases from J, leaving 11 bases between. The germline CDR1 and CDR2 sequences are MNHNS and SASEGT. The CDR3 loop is CASSPRQSSYEQYF. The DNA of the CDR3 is TGTGCCAGCAGTCCGAGACAGAGCTCCTACGAGCAGTACTTC.

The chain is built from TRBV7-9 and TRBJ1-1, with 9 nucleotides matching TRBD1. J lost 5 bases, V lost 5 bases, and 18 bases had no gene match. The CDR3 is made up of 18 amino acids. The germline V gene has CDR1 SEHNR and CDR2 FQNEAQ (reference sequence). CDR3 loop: CASSPGNRDRVSGTEAFF. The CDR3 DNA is TGTGCCAGCAGCCCCGGAAACCGGGACAGGGTGTCTGGTACTGAAGCTTTCTTT.

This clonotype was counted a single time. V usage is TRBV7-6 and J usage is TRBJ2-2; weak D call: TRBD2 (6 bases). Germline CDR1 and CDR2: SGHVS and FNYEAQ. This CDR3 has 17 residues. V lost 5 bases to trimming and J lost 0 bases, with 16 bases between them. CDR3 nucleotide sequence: TGTGCCAGCAGCCGGTCGTCGGGAGCCTCGAACACCGGGGAGCTGTTTTTT. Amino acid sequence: CASSRSSGASNTGELFF. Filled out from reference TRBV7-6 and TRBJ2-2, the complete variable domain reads GAGVSQSPRYKVTKRGQDVALRCDPISGHVSLYWYRQALGQGPEFLTYFNYEAQQDKSGLPNDRFSAERPEGSISTLTIQRTEQRDSAMYRCASSRSSGASNTGELFFGEGSRLTVL.

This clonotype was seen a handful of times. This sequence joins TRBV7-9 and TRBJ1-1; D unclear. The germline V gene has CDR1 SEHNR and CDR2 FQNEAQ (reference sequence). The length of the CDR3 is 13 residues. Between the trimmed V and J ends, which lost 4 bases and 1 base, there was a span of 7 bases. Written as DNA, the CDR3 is TGTGCCAGCAGCTCCGAGGGGAACACTGAAGCTTTCTTT. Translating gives CASSSEGNTEAFF.

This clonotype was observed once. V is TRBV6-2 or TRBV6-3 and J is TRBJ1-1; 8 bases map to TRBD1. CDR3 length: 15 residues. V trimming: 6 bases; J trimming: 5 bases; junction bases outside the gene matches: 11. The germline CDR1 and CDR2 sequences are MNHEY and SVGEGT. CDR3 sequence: CASRPIRGRLTEAFF. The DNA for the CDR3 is TGTGCCAGCAGGCCGATCAGGGGGCGCCTAACTGAAGCTTTCTTT.

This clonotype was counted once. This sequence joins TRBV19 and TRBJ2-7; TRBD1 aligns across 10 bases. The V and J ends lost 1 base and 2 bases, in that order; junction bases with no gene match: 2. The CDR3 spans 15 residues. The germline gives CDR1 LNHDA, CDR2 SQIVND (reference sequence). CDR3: CASSIGGQGAYEQYF. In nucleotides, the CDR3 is TGTGCCAGTAGTATAGGTGGACAGGGGGCCTACGAGCAGTACTTC.

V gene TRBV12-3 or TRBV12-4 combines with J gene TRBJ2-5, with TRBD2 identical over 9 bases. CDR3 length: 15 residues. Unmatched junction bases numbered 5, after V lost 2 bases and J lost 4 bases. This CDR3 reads CASSLSGGLRETQYF. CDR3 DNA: TGTGCCAGCAGTTTAAGCGGGGGGCTGAGAGAGACCCAGTACTTC.

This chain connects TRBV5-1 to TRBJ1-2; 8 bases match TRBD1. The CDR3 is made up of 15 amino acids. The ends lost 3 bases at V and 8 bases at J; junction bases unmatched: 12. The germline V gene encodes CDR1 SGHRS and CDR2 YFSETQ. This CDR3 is CASSSAPDREEGYTF. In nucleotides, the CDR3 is TGCGCCAGCAGCTCAGCACCGGACAGGGAGGAAGGCTACACCTTC. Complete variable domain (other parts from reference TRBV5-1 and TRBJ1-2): KAGVTQTPRYLIKTRGQQVTLSCSPISGHRSVSWYQQTPGQGLQFLFEYFSETQRNKGNFPGRFSGRQFSNSRSEMNVSTLELGDSALYLCASSSAPDREEGYTFGSGTRLTVV.

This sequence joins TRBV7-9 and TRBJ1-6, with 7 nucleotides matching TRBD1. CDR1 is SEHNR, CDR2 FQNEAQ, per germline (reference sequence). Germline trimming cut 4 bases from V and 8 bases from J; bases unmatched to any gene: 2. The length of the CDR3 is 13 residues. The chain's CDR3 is CASSSGGDSPLHF. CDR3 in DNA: TGTGCCAGCAGCTCAGGGGGGGATTCACCCCTCCACTTT.

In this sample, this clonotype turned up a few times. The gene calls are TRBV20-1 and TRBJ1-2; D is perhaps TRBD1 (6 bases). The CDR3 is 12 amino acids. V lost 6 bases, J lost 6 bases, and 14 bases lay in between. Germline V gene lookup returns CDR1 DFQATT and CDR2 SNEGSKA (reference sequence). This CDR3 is CSAPARTDGYTF. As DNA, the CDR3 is TGCAGTGCCCCGGCCAGGACAGATGGCTACACCTTC.

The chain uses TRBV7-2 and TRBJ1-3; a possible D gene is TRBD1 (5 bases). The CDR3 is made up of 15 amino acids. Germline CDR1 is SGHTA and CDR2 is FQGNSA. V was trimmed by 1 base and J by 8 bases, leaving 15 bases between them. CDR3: CASSLVSSRGDTIYF. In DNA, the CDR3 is TGTGCCAGCAGCTTAGTTTCTTCCCGAGGGGACACCATATATTTT.

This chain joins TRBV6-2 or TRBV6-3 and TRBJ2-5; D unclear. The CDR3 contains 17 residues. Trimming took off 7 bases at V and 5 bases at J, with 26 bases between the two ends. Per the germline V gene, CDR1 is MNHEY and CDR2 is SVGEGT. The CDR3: CASNEVAVKYPWETQYF. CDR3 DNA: TGTGCCAGCAATGAGGTGGCGGTTAAATACCCCTGGGAGACCCAGTACTTC.

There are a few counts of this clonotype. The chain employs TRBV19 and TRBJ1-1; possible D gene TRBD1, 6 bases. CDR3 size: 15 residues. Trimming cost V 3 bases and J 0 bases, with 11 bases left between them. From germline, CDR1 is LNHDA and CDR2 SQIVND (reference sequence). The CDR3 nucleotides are TGTGCCAGTAGTATTGGACAGATCATGAACACTGAAGCTTTCTTT. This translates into CASSIGQIMNTEAFF.

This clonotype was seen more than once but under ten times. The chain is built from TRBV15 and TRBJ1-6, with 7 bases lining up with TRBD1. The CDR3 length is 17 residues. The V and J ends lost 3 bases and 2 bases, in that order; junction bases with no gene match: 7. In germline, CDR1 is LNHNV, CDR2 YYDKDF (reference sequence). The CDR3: CATSSEPQGTYNSPLHF. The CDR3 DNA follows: TGTGCCACCAGCAGCGAACCACAGGGGACCTATAATTCACCCCTCCACTTT. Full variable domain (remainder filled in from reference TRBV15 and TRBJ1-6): DAMVIQNPRYQVTQFGKPVTLSCSQTLNHNVMYWYQQKSSQAPKLLFHYYDKDFNNEADTPDNFQSRRPNTSFCFLDIRSPGLGDTAMYLCATSSEPQGTYNSPLHFGNGTRLTVT.

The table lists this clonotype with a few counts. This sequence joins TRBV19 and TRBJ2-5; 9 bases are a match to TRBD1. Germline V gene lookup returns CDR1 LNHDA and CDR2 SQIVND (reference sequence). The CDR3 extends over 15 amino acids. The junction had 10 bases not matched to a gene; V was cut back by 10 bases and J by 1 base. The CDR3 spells CATISRTGAQETQYF. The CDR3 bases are TGTGCCACTATTTCGAGGACAGGGGCCCAAGAGACCCAGTACTTC. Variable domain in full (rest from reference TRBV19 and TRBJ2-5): DGGITQSPKYLFRKEGQNVTLSCEQNLNHDAMYWYRQDPGQGLRLIYYSQIVNDFQKGDIAEGYSVSREKKESFPLTVTSAQKNPTAFYLCATISRTGAQETQYFGPGTRLLVL.

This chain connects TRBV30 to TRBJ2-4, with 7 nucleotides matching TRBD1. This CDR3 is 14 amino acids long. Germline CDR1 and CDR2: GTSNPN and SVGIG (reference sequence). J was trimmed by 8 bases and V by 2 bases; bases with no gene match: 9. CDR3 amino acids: CAWSPHRGSDIQYF. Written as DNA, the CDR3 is TGTGCCTGGAGTCCACACAGGGGCTCGGACATTCAGTACTTC.

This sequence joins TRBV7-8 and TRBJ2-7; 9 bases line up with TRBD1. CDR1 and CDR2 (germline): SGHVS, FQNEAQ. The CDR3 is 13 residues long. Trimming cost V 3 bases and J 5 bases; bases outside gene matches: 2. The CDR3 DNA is TGTGCCAGCAGCTTCGACAGGGGGGACGAGCAGTACTTC. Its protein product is CASSFDRGDEQYF.

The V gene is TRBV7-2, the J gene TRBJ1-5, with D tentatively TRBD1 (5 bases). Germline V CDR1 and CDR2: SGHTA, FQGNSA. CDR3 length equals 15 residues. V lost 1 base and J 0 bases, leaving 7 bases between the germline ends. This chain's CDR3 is CASSLGQYSNQPQHF. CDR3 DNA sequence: TGTGCCAGCAGCTTAGGACAGTATAGCAATCAGCCCCAGCATTTT.

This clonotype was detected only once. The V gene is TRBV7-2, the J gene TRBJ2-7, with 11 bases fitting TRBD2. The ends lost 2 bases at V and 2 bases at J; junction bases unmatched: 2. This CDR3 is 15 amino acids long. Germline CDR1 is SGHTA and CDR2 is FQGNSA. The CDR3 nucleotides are TGTGCCAGCAGCTTAAGACTAGCGGGACCCTACGAGCAGTACTTC. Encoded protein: CASSLRLAGPYEQYF.